Listed below are T cell receptor beta chains from one sample, sequenced in a study of T-cell reconstitution after alpha-beta-depleted transplantation in children. TCRdb fed the PCR reads into MiXCR, producing one record per CDR3 protein. The sample carries more than 100,000 distinct CDR3 sequences, more than 20% recorded once. The sample consisted of PBMCs, mostly from graft donor cells, taken 180 days after TCRalphabeta/CD19-depleted stem cell transplant. The origin of the receptors is a male patient between 2 and 15 years old who had a stem cell transplant for chronic granulomatous disease, so the T cells may come from the graft donor. Each CDR3 is given with its conserved first and last residue. The D gene is left open where the match is weak. The size entry is marked missing in some rows and otherwise reads once, few, many or a size class.

J gene,clone size,V gene,D gene,CDR3 protein,CDR3 DNA
TRBJ2-5,.,TRBV20-1,TRBD2,CSASTGTTRVEETQYF,TGCAGTGCTAGCACCGGGACTACCCGAGTAGAAGAGACCCAGTACTTC
TRBJ2-2,few,TRBV4-2,.,CASSQDLGGTGELFF,TGTGCCAGCAGCCAAGACCTGGGCGGAACCGGGGAGCTGTTTTTT
TRBJ2-1,.,TRBV15,.,CATSSNRPYNEQFF,TGTGCCACCAGCAGTAATAGGCCCTACAATGAGCAGTTCTTC
TRBJ1-4,few,TRBV12-3/TRBV12-4,TRBD1,CASSSTTGGKGVATNEKLFF,TGTGCCAGCAGTTCCACTACAGGGGGCAAAGGAGTTGCAACTAATGAAAAACTGTTTTTT
TRBJ1-3,.,TRBV11-2,.,CASSLVAAVGGSSGNTIYF,TGTGCCAGCAGCTTGGTCGCGGCGGTGGGGGGGAGCTCTGGAAACACCATATATTTT
TRBJ2-7,.,TRBV7-2,.,CASTAKTPYEQYF,TGTGCCAGCACGGCAAAAACCCCGTACGAGCAGTACTTC
TRBJ1-2,many,TRBV6-1,.,CASSEAGRGYTF,TGTGCCAGCAGTGAAGCGGGGAGAGGCTACACCTTC
TRBJ2-3,.,TRBV9,.,CASSRRGGVGTDTQYF,TGTGCCAGCAGCAGGAGGGGAGGTGTTGGCACAGATACGCAGTATTTT
TRBJ1-5,many,TRBV3-1,.,CASSPGRRNQPQHF,TGTGCCAGCAGCCCGGGACGGAGGAATCAGCCCCAGCATTTT
TRBJ2-1,.,TRBV28,.,CASFPSGLSSYNEQFF,TGTGCCAGTTTTCCTTCAGGTCTGAGCTCCTACAATGAGCAGTTCTTC